This T cell receptor (beta chain) is from a study of OX40 agonist ivuxolimab in advanced cancers. Study as a whole: Patients were treated with intravenous ivuxolimab, dosed at 0.01 to 10 mg/kg and infused every 2 weeks. Averaging roughly 60 years in age, with a range of about 23 to 79, the cohort was about 83% male. Study results and caveats: Several nonresponders also turned out to have low normalized T-cell clonal expansion. Doses of 0.1 to 3.0 mg/kg were accompanied by clonal expansion of CD4+ and CD8+ blood T cells by week 6.

V lost 1 base, J lost 0 bases, and 13 bases stayed unmatched. The germline V gene encodes CDR1 SGHVS and CDR2 FNYEAQ. The length of the CDR3 is 19 residues. Sequencing was performed with immunoSEQ multiplex PCR; in TCRdb, only in-frame clones are kept and a portion is missing. The sample lists tens of thousands of clones; around 89% were seen once. About this clone itself: The antigen remains unidentified.

The sequenced sample was CD4+ or CD8+ T cells sorted from blood, obtained in a trial of the OX40 agonist ivuxolimab. The chain employs TRBV7-6 and TRBJ2-3; 7 bases align to TRBD2. The TCR sequence derives from an adult with an advanced solid tumor such as melanoma, head and neck, liver or kidney cancer. Here the CDR3 DNA reads TGTGCCAGCAGCTTAGAGCTCTGGGGAGGGCCTTCTAGCACAGATACGCAGTATTTT. It is translated as CASSLELWGGPSSTDTQYF.